These 29 T cell receptor beta chains came from one sample sequenced in a study of cytomegalovirus exposure and HLA in healthy donors (dated 2017 in TCRdb). Libraries were constructed by the immunoSEQ multiplex PCR assay. TCRdb limited this immuneACCESS table to in-frame rearrangements with V and J called. A share of clones is missing; checked studies link under half to unresolved V genes, and the rest is unexplained. This sample gives around 150,000 clones in total; 70% to 90% of them show up just once. Together, the top ten hold about 3% of the sample. The sample consisted of PBMCs. These receptors all come from a man between 18 and 35 years old in good health and CMV-seronegative.

This rearrangement joins TRBV4-1 to TRBJ1-5; maybe TRBD1 (5 bases). Germline V CDR1 and CDR2: MGHRA, YSYEKL. The CDR3 consists of 20 residues. Trimming removed 1 base at V and 7 bases at J, with 29 bases between. DNA for the CDR3: TGCGCCAGCAGCCAAGTAATAGTACTTCGGAACAGGTACCTAGGGCAGCCCCAGCATTTT. Its protein product is CASSQVIVLRNRYLGQPQHF.

The rearrangement uses TRBV5-1 and TRBJ1-4; D uncertain. The CDR3 totals 15 residues. The germline V gene encodes CDR1 SGHRS and CDR2 YFSETQ. V was trimmed by 3 bases and J by 0 bases, leaving 9 bases between them. The CDR3 bases are TGCGCCAGCAGCTACGGGGTTGCAACTAATGAAAAACTGTTTTTT. Translating it yields CASSYGVATNEKLFF. Using reference TRBV5-1 and TRBJ1-4 for the parts outside the CDR3, the full variable domain is KAGVTQTPRYLIKTRGQQVTLSCSPISGHRSVSWYQQTPGQGLQFLFEYFSETQRNKGNFPGRFSGRQFSNSRSEMNVSTLELGDSALYLCASSYGVATNEKLFFGSGTQLSVL.

The V and J genes are TRBV27 and TRBJ1-6; D gene ambiguous. Germline values: CDR1 MNHEY, CDR2 SMNVEV (reference sequence). The V gene lost 5 bases and the J gene lost 4 bases, with 6 bases spanning the gap. The length of the CDR3 is 13 residues. The CDR3 DNA reads TGTGCCAGCAGTGACACTTATAATTCACCCCTCCACTTT. Translated: CASSDTYNSPLHF.

V usage is TRBV30 and J usage is TRBJ1-5, with D maybe TRBD1 (5 bases). The CDR3 length is 18 residues. V lost 2 bases, J lost 4 bases, and 24 bases lay in between. Germline V gives CDR1 GTSNPN, CDR2 SVGIG (reference sequence). The CDR3 here is CAWSSPDGLRGRNQPQHF. The DNA of the CDR3 is TGTGCCTGGAGTTCTCCGGACGGACTACGGGGCCGGAATCAGCCCCAGCATTTT.

This clone was counted once. The CDR3 region is CASSEQGASNQPQHF. In nucleotides, the CDR3 is TGTGCCAGCAGTGAACAGGGGGCGAGCAATCAGCCCCAGCATTTT. J is TRBJ1-5 and V is TRBV2, with 8 bases that match TRBD1. The V gene end was trimmed by 2 bases and the J gene end by 1 base; junction bases not matched to a gene: 1. The CDR3 sequence is 15 residues long. CDR1 is SNHLY and CDR2 is FYNNEI in the germline V gene.

On this clone itself: Other DNA sequences of this sample code for an identical CDR3. The chain uses TRBV6-5 and TRBJ1-5; 7 bases are a match to TRBD1. V lost 6 bases and J lost 0; bases outside the gene matches: 2. This CDR3 is built from 14 residues. The germline gives CDR1 MNHEY, CDR2 SVGAGI. In DNA form, the CDR3 reads TGTGCCAGCAGCAACAGGGGTAGCAATCAGCCCCAGCATTTT. It is translated as CASSNRGSNQPQHF.

Here the CDR3 reads CASIGEGVYYGYTF. CDR3 in DNA: TGTGCCAGTATCGGAGAGGGGGTGTACTATGGCTACACCTTC. The chain combines TRBV19 with TRBJ1-2, with a possible D match to TRBD1 (6 bases). Trimming took 7 bases from V and 3 from J, leaving 15 bases between them. The CDR3 has 14 residues. Germline V CDR1 and CDR2: LNHDA, SQIVND (reference sequence).

CDR3 sequence: CASSQLTGQRNYGYTF. The DNA for the CDR3 is TGTGCCAGCAGTCAACTAACGGGACAGAGAAACTATGGCTACACCTTC. The chain has TRBV28 and TRBJ1-2; 7 nucleotides align to TRBD1. The ends lost 5 bases at V and 2 bases at J; junction bases unmatched: 11. Germline V gene data show CDR1 as MDHEN and CDR2 as SYDVKM. The length of the CDR3 is 16 residues.

The chain links TRBV14 to TRBJ2-2, with no clear D. CDR1 SGHDN and CDR2 FVKESK come from the germline V gene. V gave up 2 bases and J gave up 0 bases, with 4 bases separating them. CDR3 size: 14 residues. The CDR3 protein is CASSQYPNTGELFF. The CDR3 DNA reads TGTGCCAGCAGCCAATATCCGAACACCGGGGAGCTGTTTTTT.

The chain combines TRBV6-5 with TRBJ1-2; 7 bases are shared with TRBD1. The junction had 6 bases not matched to a gene; V was cut back by 8 bases and J by 3 bases. CDR3 length: 13 residues. From germline, CDR1 is MNHEY and CDR2 SVGAGI. CDR3 bases: TGTGCCAGCGGCGACAGGGCTGACTATGGCTACACCTTC. Its translation: CASGDRADYGYTF.

The CDR3 nucleotides are TGTGCCAGCAGCGTCATAGCGGGGGGGACCACAGATACGCAGTATTTT. Amino acid sequence: CASSVIAGGTTDTQYF. The chain links TRBV11-2 to TRBJ2-3; 11 nucleotides align to TRBD2. The V and J ends lost 5 bases and 2 bases, in that order; junction bases with no gene match: 6. Germline V gene lookup returns CDR1 SGHAT and CDR2 FQNNGV. This CDR3 has 16 residues.

In this sample, this clone turned up once. The genes are TRBV7-9 and TRBJ1-1, with D possibly being TRBD1 (5 bases). The CDR3 runs to 13 residues. The germline V gene encodes CDR1 SEHNR and CDR2 FQNEAQ (reference sequence). V gave up 7 bases and J gave up 3 bases, with 12 bases separating them. The CDR3 sequence is CASIPGGDTEAFF. The CDR3 DNA follows: TGTGCCAGCATCCCGGGGGGGGACACTGAAGCTTTCTTT.

This chain links TRBV7-2 with TRBJ2-7, with no clear D. The CDR3 has 14 residues. Germline CDR1 SGHTA, CDR2 FQGNSA. CDR3 DNA: TGTGCCAGCAGCTCCACGTCCTTTGTGGCCGCCCAACACGTC. Protein product: CASSSTSFVAAQHV.

This clone was recorded only once. This chain joins TRBV6-5 and TRBJ2-2; D is undetermined. CDR1 and CDR2 from the germline V gene are MNHEY and SVGAGI. V was cut by 3 bases and J by 4 bases, with 9 bases left in between. This CDR3 is built from 14 residues. This CDR3 reads CASSYKRLTGELFF. The CDR3 DNA sequence: TGTGCCAGCAGTTATAAAAGACTCACCGGGGAGCTGTTTTTT.

This rearrangement joins TRBV28 to TRBJ2-4, with D tentatively TRBD2 (5 bases). CDR3 length: 15 amino acids. The germline V and J ends were trimmed by 4 bases and 2 bases, with 12 bases remaining between them. Germline assignment: CDR1 MDHEN and CDR2 SYDVKM. The CDR3 DNA sequence: TGTGCCAGCAGTTATCGCCCGGGGACCAAAAACATTCAGTACTTC. Protein sequence: CASSYRPGTKNIQYF. Looking up the rest from reference TRBV28 and TRBJ2-4 gives the full variable domain: DVKVTQSSRYLVKRTGEKVFLECVQDMDHENMFWYRQDPGLGLRLIYFSYDVKMKEKGDIPEGYSVSREKKERFSLILESASTNQTSMYLCASSYRPGTKNIQYFGAGTRLSVL.

This chain connects TRBV5-1 to TRBJ2-1, with a weak D call TRBD2 (5 bases). The CDR3 runs to 13 residues. V lost 3 bases and J 5 bases, leaving 9 bases between the germline ends. CDR1 SGHRS and CDR2 YFSETQ come from the germline V gene. CDR3 sequence (DNA): TGCGCCAGCAGCTCCCGGGGTGACAATGAGCAGTTCTTC. Protein: CASSSRGDNEQFF.

The chain recombines TRBV6-1 with TRBJ1-6; TRBD1 might be the D (6 bases). The CDR3 spans 16 residues. Germline CDR1 MNHNS, CDR2 SASEGT. The V end lost 3 bases, the J end lost 0 bases, and 9 bases lay between the germline ends. DNA for the CDR3: TGTGCCAGCAGTGATACAGGGAGCTCCTATAATTCACCCCTCCACTTT. Its protein product is CASSDTGSSYNSPLHF.

V usage is TRBV12-2 and J usage is TRBJ2-7; the DNA was not compared with TRBD1, the D call given in the table. TRBV12-2 is given as a pseudogene. The CDR3 is 13 amino acids. This CDR3 reads CASTSDSTYEQYV. CDR3 sequence (DNA): TGTGCAAGCACCTCGGACAGTACCTACGAGCAGTACGTC.

CDR3 in DNA: TGTGCCAGCAGTTTATCCATATCCCCTTGGACAGGGGACCGCACCACTAAGAACACTGAAGCTTTCTTT. It yields the protein CASSLSISPWTGDRTTKNTEAFF. V is TRBV27 and J is TRBJ1-1; 9 bases are shared with TRBD1. The germline CDR1 and CDR2 sequences are MNHEY and SMNVEV (reference sequence). J was trimmed by 1 base and V by 0 bases; bases with no gene match: 24. This CDR3 contains 23 residues.

This sequence joins TRBV7-9 and TRBJ1-2; D is perhaps TRBD1 (5 bases). This CDR3 has 14 amino acids. The V and J ends lost 5 bases and 6 bases respectively, with 16 bases between them. Germline assignment: CDR1 SEHNR and CDR2 FQNEAQ (reference sequence). The CDR3 region is CASSLRSGGDGYTF. CDR3 DNA: TGTGCCAGCAGCCTTAGGTCCGGGGGGGATGGCTACACCTTC. Looking up the rest from reference TRBV7-9 and TRBJ1-2 gives the full variable domain: DTGVSQNPRHKITKRGQNVTFRCDPISEHNRLYWYRQTLGQGPEFLTYFQNEAQLEKSRLLSDRFSAERPKGSFSTLEIQRTEQGDSAMYLCASSLRSGGDGYTFGSGTRLTVV.

The chain is built from TRBV5-1 and TRBJ2-7, with D unclear. This CDR3 has 15 amino acids. Per germline, CDR1 SGHRS and CDR2 YFSETQ. The V end lost 0 bases, the J end lost 0 bases, and 10 bases lay between the germline ends. The CDR3 is CASSLGPRGSYEQYF. Here the CDR3 DNA reads TGCGCCAGCAGCTTGGGTCCCCGAGGCTCCTACGAGCAGTACTTC.

The gene calls are TRBV5-5 and TRBJ1-2; tentatively, D is TRBD1 (5 bases). V was trimmed by 0 bases and J by 8 bases, leaving 23 bases between them. CDR1 SGHKS and CDR2 YYEKEE come from the germline V gene (reference sequence). CDR3 length: 17 residues. CDR3 loop: CASSLGPQGGDVEGYTF. The DNA for the CDR3 is TGTGCCAGCAGCTTGGGGCCGCAGGGCGGAGACGTTGAGGGCTACACCTTC.

The chain uses TRBV5-8 and TRBJ2-5; D gene uncertain. The length of the CDR3 is 10 residues. Trimming took 4 bases from V and 8 from J, leaving 6 bases between them. Per germline, CDR1 SGHTS and CDR2 YDEGEE. CDR3 region: CASSPGTQYF. DNA for the CDR3: TGTGCCAGCAGCCCCGGTACCCAGTACTTC.

V usage is TRBV16 and J usage is TRBJ2-1, with TRBD2 matching over 8 bases. V lost 0 bases and J lost 3; bases outside the gene matches: 1. Germline assignment: CDR1 KGHSY and CDR2 FQNENV. This CDR3 comprises 15 residues. The CDR3 DNA reads TGTGCCAGCAGCCAATCCGGGGGGGACTACAATGAGCAGTTCTTC. Translation gives CASSQSGGDYNEQFF.

DNA for the CDR3: TGCGCCAGCAGGACCGGGACAGGGAACGGCTACACCTTC. It is translated as CASRTGTGNGYTF. This chain links TRBV4-1 with TRBJ1-2; 9 bases agree with TRBD1. Germline V gene data show CDR1 as MGHRA and CDR2 as YSYEKL. The CDR3 totals 13 residues. J lost 8 bases, V lost 6 bases, and 7 bases had no gene match.

This clone appeared once. J is TRBJ1-6 and V is TRBV5-1; TRBD1 is a possible D gene (5 bases). V lost 4 bases, J lost 8 bases, and 16 bases lay in between. Germline V gene sequence: CDR1 SGHRS, CDR2 YFSETQ. The CDR3 contains 15 residues. The CDR3 sequence: CASSRWRDGDSPLHF. CDR3 nucleotides: TGCGCCAGCAGCCGTTGGAGGGACGGAGATTCACCCCTCCACTTT.

The genes are TRBV14 and TRBJ1-2; 7 nucleotides match TRBD1. This CDR3 is 15 amino acids long. V trimming: 4 bases; J trimming: 3 bases; junction bases outside the gene matches: 8. Germline loops: CDR1 SGHDN, CDR2 FVKESK. In DNA form, the CDR3 reads TGTGCCAGCAGCCGGGAAGAGGGGGCTCACTATGGCTACACCTTC. The encoded protein is CASSREEGAHYGYTF.

The gene calls are TRBV4-1 and TRBJ2-4; D possibly corresponds to TRBD2 (5 bases). Trimming removed 7 bases from V and 3 bases from J, with 13 bases in between. The V gene's germline CDR1 is MGHRA and CDR2 YSYEKL. The CDR3 extends over 14 amino acids. The DNA of the CDR3 is TGCGCCAGCATGCAACTAGGGAACAAAAACATTCAGTACTTC. Translation: CASMQLGNKNIQYF.

The CDR3 DNA reads TGCGCCAGCGGAAGGGACAGGGGAGAGACCCAGTACTTC. It is translated as CASGRDRGETQYF. V is TRBV5-1 and J is TRBJ2-5; 10 bases line up with TRBD1. The germline gives CDR1 SGHRS, CDR2 YFSETQ. V lost 7 bases and J lost 4; bases outside the gene matches: 4. The CDR3 has 13 amino acids.